The clone carrying this T cell receptor beta chain occurred many times. Antigen unknown. This entry comes from a study of beta chain features in type 1 diabetes. Findings of the study overall: At VDJ recombination sites, type 1 diabetes patients had fewer insertions and more deleted nucleotides.

Expressed TCRB transcripts got sequenced, as all isolated RNA was reverse transcribed. TCRdb's copy holds only in-frame clones and misses some; the assay was immunoSEQ multiplex PCR. The sample holds about 150,000 clones, 11% seen once. The CDR3 contains 14 residues. CDR1 MGHDK and CDR2 SYGVNS come from the germline V gene. The V gene end was trimmed by 5 bases and the J gene end by 7 bases; junction bases not matched to a gene: 6. The clonotype originates from a man younger than 30 in good health. The V gene is TRBV25-1, the J gene TRBJ1-5; 9 bases match TRBD1. Sequencing was done on a sample of central memory CD4+ T cells from blood. Here the CDR3 reads CASSTRQGEQPQHF. CDR3 nucleotide sequence: TGTGCCAGCAGTACACGACAGGGGGAACAGCCCCAGCATTTT.